Following are 20 T cell receptor beta chains from one sample sequenced in a study of T cell changes during pregnancy in multiple sclerosis. TCRdb's copy holds only in-frame clones and misses some; the assay was immunoSEQ multiplex PCR. The sample holds tens of thousands of clones; 80% to 95% are singletons and the top ten take roughly 0.6%. The starting material was CD4+ T cells from peripheral blood mononuclear cells, obtained after pregnancy. All receptors derive from a female donor in good health, enrolled as a control in a pregnancy study.

The chain uses TRBV18 and TRBJ2-6, with 7 bases matching TRBD1. This CDR3 is 18 amino acids long. The germline CDR1 and CDR2 sequences are KGHSH and LQKENI. The J segment lost 0 bases and the V segment lost 3 bases, leaving 8 bases of the junction unmatched. The CDR3 coding sequence is TGTGCCAGCTCACCTTTTCGGACAGGCGGCTCTGGGGCCAACGTCCTGACTTTC. It specifies CASSPFRTGGSGANVLTF.

The V gene is TRBV28, the J gene TRBJ2-7; TRBD1 matches 9 bases. J gave up 7 bases and V 6 bases, and 10 bases lay outside the gene matches. The germline V gene encodes CDR1 MDHEN and CDR2 SYDVKM. This CDR3 is built from 14 residues. CDR3 nucleotides: TGTGCCAGCAGCCCCGGGACAGGGACTGGGGAGCAGTACTTC. Encoded protein: CASSPGTGTGEQYF.

This chain connects TRBV9 to TRBJ1-3, with D unresolved. The CDR3 contains 14 residues. Looked up from germline, CDR1 is SGDLS and CDR2 is YYNGEE. Trimming stripped 0 bases from V and 4 bases from J, with 8 bases between. The CDR3 spells CASSVATLGNTIYF. In nucleotides, the CDR3 is TGTGCCAGCAGCGTAGCTACCCTCGGAAACACCATATATTTT.

V and J are TRBV12-5 and TRBJ2-5; a weak D match, TRBD2 (6 bases). The V gene lost 6 bases and the J gene lost 3 bases, with 14 bases spanning the gap. Germline V gives CDR1 LGHNT, CDR2 FRNRAP. CDR3 length equals 14 residues. The CDR3 protein is CASGRDFAKETQYF. DNA for the CDR3: TGTGCTAGTGGGCGGGACTTTGCGAAAGAGACCCAGTACTTC. The full variable domain, its missing parts supplied by reference TRBV12-5 and TRBJ2-5, is DARVTQTPRHKVTEMGQEVTMRCQPILGHNTVFWYRQTMMQGLELLAYFRNRAPLDDSGMPKDRFSAEMPDATLATLKIQPSEPRDSAVYFCASGRDFAKETQYFGPGTRLLVL.

This clone has just one count. J is TRBJ1-5 and V is TRBV6-1, with D perhaps matching TRBD1 (6 bases). Germline V CDR1 and CDR2: MNHNS, SASEGT. With 4 bases removed from V and 1 base from J, the gap between germline ends came to 17 bases. This CDR3 region has 17 residues. The CDR3 nucleotides are TGTGCCAGCAGTGCACACTGGGACAATTGGAGCAATCAGCCCCAGCATTTT. As protein: CASSAHWDNWSNQPQHF.

This chain connects TRBV10-3 to TRBJ1-1; possibly TRBD1 for D (5 bases). This CDR3 is 15 amino acids long. Germline V CDR1 and CDR2: ENHRY, SYGVKD. V dropped 8 bases and J dropped 2 bases, with 18 bases sitting between them. The CDR3 loop reads CAIAEGPGYNTEAFF. CDR3 nucleotide sequence: TGTGCCATCGCGGAGGGACCGGGATACAACACTGAAGCTTTCTTT.

This chain uses TRBV2 with TRBJ2-1; 10 nucleotides align to TRBD2. Germline assignment: CDR1 SNHLY and CDR2 FYNNEI. The V and J ends lost 6 bases and 2 bases, in that order; junction bases with no gene match: 4. The CDR3 totals 15 residues. CDR3 bases: TGTGCCAGCAGCCCGGGACTAGCGCCCTACAATGAGCAGTTCTTC. Translation gives CASSPGLAPYNEQFF.

V gene TRBV4-1 combines with J gene TRBJ1-1; D possibly corresponds to TRBD1 (6 bases). Germline-derived CDR1 and CDR2 are MGHRA and YSYEKL. The CDR3 sequence is 17 residues long. Trimming removed 1 base from V and 1 base from J, with 16 bases in between. CDR3 nucleotides: TGCGCCAGCAGCCAAGGCATCGTTCGGACAGAGAACACTGAAGCTTTCTTT. It encodes CASSQGIVRTENTEAFF.

The V call is TRBV18, the J call TRBJ1-2; D is unresolved. Trimming shortened V by 0 bases and J by 1 base, and 12 bases separated the two germline ends. Germline loops: CDR1 KGHSH, CDR2 LQKENI. CDR3 size: 16 residues. The CDR3 loop reads CASSPPMSGDNYGYTF. The CDR3 nucleotides are TGTGCCAGCTCACCACCGATGTCCGGGGATAACTATGGCTACACCTTC.

This clone has just one count. The V and J genes are TRBV9 and TRBJ2-7; TRBD2 matches at 8 bases. The V and J ends lost 1 base and 0 bases, in that order; junction bases with no gene match: 3. The CDR3 contains 15 residues. Per germline, CDR1 SGDLS and CDR2 YYNGEE. The CDR3 nucleotides read TGTGCCAGCAGCGTATCGGCGGGGGGCTCCTACGAGCAGTACTTC. Amino acids: CASSVSAGGSYEQYF.

V gene TRBV5-4 combines with J gene TRBJ1-2; maybe TRBD1 (6 bases). Trimming removed 0 bases at V and 2 bases at J, with 14 bases between. The CDR3 covers 16 residues. The germline gives CDR1 SGHNT, CDR2 YYREEE (reference sequence). CDR3: CASSLGGTGINYGYTF. CDR3 DNA: TGTGCCAGCAGCTTGGGAGGTACAGGGATAAACTATGGCTACACCTTC.

The count of this clone is one. An end of the junction differs from the germline gene, which may be a read error. This chain joins TRBV6-5 and TRBJ1-1; a weak D match, TRBD1 (6 bases). In germline, CDR1 is MNHEY, CDR2 SVGAGI. This CDR3 is 14 amino acids long. The CDR3 nucleotides read TGTGCCAGCAGTTACTCCCCACGGGACACCTTTTTTCTCTTT. Encoded protein: CASSYSPRDTFFLF.

The genes are TRBV6-1 and TRBJ1-1, with a weak D call TRBD1 (5 bases). V was pared by 4 bases and J by 3 bases, with 15 bases between. CDR1 is MNHNS, CDR2 SASEGT, per germline. CDR3 length equals 15 residues. This chain's CDR3 is CASSGWRGGHTEAFF. The CDR3 region has the DNA TGTGCCAGCAGTGGTTGGAGGGGCGGTCACACTGAAGCTTTCTTT.

The chain recombines TRBV11-3 with TRBJ2-1, with 7 bases fitting TRBD1. There are 13 residues in the CDR3. Germline V lookup: CDR1 SGHNT, CDR2 YENEEA. Germline trimming cut 5 bases from V and 6 bases from J; bases unmatched to any gene: 4. CDR3 sequence reads: CASSPRQGNEQFF. The CDR3 nucleotides are TGTGCCAGCAGCCCCCGACAGGGCAATGAGCAGTTCTTC.

This clone was counted a few times. J is TRBJ1-2 and V is TRBV2; tentative D call: TRBD1 (5 bases). This CDR3 region has 14 residues. Trimming pared 5 bases from V and 6 bases from J, leaving 16 bases between. The germline V gene encodes CDR1 SNHLY and CDR2 FYNNEI. CDR3 protein: CASSSGMVDHGYTF. The CDR3 coding sequence is TGTGCCAGCAGTTCAGGGATGGTCGATCATGGCTACACCTTC.

The rearrangement uses TRBV9 and TRBJ2-2; maybe TRBD1 (5 bases). Trimming took off 8 bases at V and 3 bases at J, with 14 bases between the two ends. Germline CDR1 SGDLS, CDR2 YYNGEE. The CDR3 is 14 amino acids. Here the CDR3 reads CASRPDTHTGELFF. The CDR3 DNA sequence: TGTGCCAGTCGCCCGGACACCCACACCGGGGAGCTGTTTTTT.

The chain joins TRBV6-4 to TRBJ2-3; perhaps TRBD2 as D (6 bases). Germline CDR1 is MRHNA and CDR2 is SNTAGT. This CDR3 spans 15 amino acids. Trimming shortened V by 3 bases and J by 1 base, and 11 bases separated the two germline ends. For the CDR3, the DNA is TGTGCCAGCAGTGAATCTCCGGGGGGCACAGATACGCAGTATTTT. Protein product: CASSESPGGTDTQYF.

Here the CDR3 DNA reads TGTGCCAGCTCATCTAGCACAGATACGCAGTATTTT. The encoded protein is CASSSSTDTQYF. The chain links TRBV18 to TRBJ2-3; no definite D call. The germline gives CDR1 KGHSH, CDR2 LQKENI. The CDR3 consists of 12 residues. The V end lost 5 bases, the J end lost 0 bases, and 3 bases lay between the germline ends. The full variable domain, its missing parts supplied by reference TRBV18 and TRBJ2-3, is NAGVMQNPRHLVRRRGQEARLRCSPMKGHSHVYWYRQLPEEGLKFMVYLQKENIIDESGMPKERFSAEFPKEGPSILRIQQVVRGDSAAYFCASSSSTDTQYFGPGTRLTVL.

V and J are TRBV18 and TRBJ2-6; possibly TRBD2 for D (6 bases). The CDR3 length is 20 residues. The V gene lost 5 bases and the J gene lost 0 bases, with 23 bases spanning the gap. Germline loops: CDR1 KGHSH, CDR2 LQKENI. The CDR3 bases are TGTGCCAGCTCAATTTCTAAGGTAGGGTTGGGACTCTCTGGGGCCAACGTCCTGACTTTC. Its protein is CASSISKVGLGLSGANVLTF.

A remark on this clone: One junction end does not reproduce the germline sequence, and a read error may be involved. The chain is built from TRBV7-7 and TRBJ2-5, with 8 bases aligning to TRBD2. In germline, CDR1 is SSHAT, CDR2 FNYEAQ (reference sequence). CDR3 length: 16 amino acids. The CDR3 reads CASSLGSGGGQETQYF. Written as DNA, the CDR3 is TGTGCTAGCAGCTTAGGGTCCGGGGGGGGTCAAGAGACCCAGTACTTC.